These 20 T cell receptor beta chains were all obtained from the same sample, sequenced in a study of cytomegalovirus exposure and HLA in healthy donors. Primers: 60 Vbeta forward and 13 Jbeta reverse. Produced via immunoSEQ multiplex PCR; TCRdb's table is partial and in-frame only. The data show more than 200,000 clones, 75% to 80% seen once. The specimen was PBMCs. All receptors derive from a man between 18 and 29 years old in good health and CMV-seronegative.

In its sample, this clone was seen once. The chain combines TRBV6-6 with TRBJ2-7; 7 bases map to TRBD1. CDR3 length: 13 residues. V shed 2 bases, J shed 4 bases, and the junction held 2 bases outside the gene matches. Germline CDR1 is MNHNY and CDR2 is SVGAGI (reference sequence). CDR3: CASSYEGAYEQYF. Here the CDR3 DNA reads TGTGCCAGCAGTTACGAGGGGGCTTACGAGCAGTACTTC.

This rearrangement joins TRBV4-1 to TRBJ2-7, with 10 bases aligning to TRBD1. The CDR3 is made up of 15 amino acids. Germline-derived CDR1 and CDR2 are MGHRA and YSYEKL. Germline trimming cut 1 base from V and 2 bases from J; bases unmatched to any gene: 2. The DNA of the CDR3 is TGCGCCAGCAGCCAAGGGACAGGGGGGACCTACGAGCAGTACTTC. Translated, it gives CASSQGTGGTYEQYF.

This sequence joins TRBV30 and TRBJ1-2; the D gene is possibly TRBD1 (6 bases). Germline values: CDR1 GTSNPN, CDR2 SVGIG (reference sequence). The CDR3 is 13 residues long. The ends were cut back, 3 bases at V and 5 bases at J, with 13 bases in the middle. This CDR3 reads CAWRETGDYGYTF. The DNA of the CDR3 is TGTGCCTGGAGGGAGACAGGAGATTATGGCTACACCTTC.

This clone came up a few times. The CDR3 here is CASSLGRERKPNTEAFF. CDR3 nucleotide sequence: TGTGCCAGCAGCTTGGGGCGGGAGAGAAAGCCCAACACTGAAGCTTTCTTT. This chain uses TRBV5-6 with TRBJ1-1, with D uncertain. The CDR3 spans 17 residues. Germline CDR1 SGHDT, CDR2 YYEEEE. The germline V and J ends were trimmed by 0 bases and 2 bases, with 17 bases remaining between them.

The chain uses TRBV6-6 and TRBJ2-1; D not certain. V was trimmed by 2 bases and J by 4 bases, leaving 15 bases between them. The CDR3 length is 16 residues. Germline values: CDR1 MNHNY, CDR2 SVGAGI (reference sequence). The CDR3 DNA follows: TGTGCCAGCAGTTACCCAGTGGCAGAGGTTTACAATGAGCAGTTCTTC. It specifies CASSYPVAEVYNEQFF.

J is TRBJ2-2 and V is TRBV7-3; 7 nucleotides align to TRBD1. The CDR3 loop spans 16 amino acids. The junction had 5 bases not matched to a gene; V was cut back by 4 bases and J by 0 bases. The germline V gene has CDR1 SGHTA and CDR2 FQGTGA. Written as DNA, the CDR3 is TGTGCCAGCAGCTCTTGGACAGGAGCGAACACCGGGGAGCTGTTTTTT. It translates to CASSSWTGANTGELFF.

V gene TRBV28 combines with J gene TRBJ2-1, with 9 positions matching TRBD2. This CDR3 has 12 amino acids. The V segment lost 7 bases and the J segment 13 bases; nucleotides outside the gene matches: 8. Germline CDR1 MDHEN, CDR2 SYDVKM. CDR3 region: CASTYGGRAQFF. The CDR3 nucleotides are TGTGCCAGCACTTACGGCGGGAGGGCCCAGTTCTTC.

The chain employs TRBV7-6 and TRBJ1-1, with a weak D call TRBD1 (6 bases). The CDR3 runs 14 residues. Trimming took 0 bases from V and 13 from J, leaving 18 bases between them. Germline CDR1 reads SGHVS; CDR2 reads FNYEAQ. CDR3: CASSLARDPAGVFF. The DNA for the CDR3 is TGTGCCAGCAGCTTAGCTAGGGACCCGGCAGGGGTTTTCTTT.

V gene TRBV30 combines with J gene TRBJ2-3; maybe TRBD2 (6 bases). Germline assignment: CDR1 GTSNPN and CDR2 SVGIG (reference sequence). Trimming stripped 0 bases from V and 5 bases from J, with 15 bases between. The CDR3 covers 15 residues. Here the CDR3 reads CAWSVGGAQGDTQYF. CDR3 DNA sequence: TGTGCCTGGAGTGTGGGCGGGGCCCAGGGAGATACGCAGTATTTT.

This sequence joins TRBV29-1 and TRBJ2-1, with 7 bases aligning to TRBD1. V lost 7 bases, J lost 4 bases, and 13 bases stayed unmatched. The CDR3 sequence is 15 residues long. Germline V gene data show CDR1 as SQVTM and CDR2 as ANQGSEA. In DNA form, the CDR3 reads TGCAGCGGTATGGGACAGAGAGATAAGTACAATGAGCAGTTCTTC. Translating gives CSGMGQRDKYNEQFF.

V is TRBV27 and J is TRBJ2-7; 8 bases are a match to TRBD2. V gave up 6 bases and J gave up 2 bases; unmatched junction bases: 12. Germline V CDR1 and CDR2: MNHEY, SMNVEV (reference sequence). This CDR3 has 16 residues. The CDR3 loop is CASRVRASGLPYEQYF. The DNA of the CDR3 is TGTGCCAGCAGGGTAAGGGCTAGCGGGCTCCCCTACGAGCAGTACTTC.

This clone was seen a few times. The V call is TRBV7-2, the J call TRBJ2-4, with 11 nucleotides matching TRBD1. The CDR3 runs to 14 residues. With 5 bases clipped from V and 7 bases from J, the junction kept 4 bases outside the gene matches. From germline, CDR1 is SGHTA and CDR2 FQGNSA. The CDR3 sequence: CASSPDRGLNIQYF. CDR3 DNA sequence: TGTGCCAGCAGCCCGGACAGGGGGCTTAACATTCAGTACTTC.

V is TRBV5-1 and J is TRBJ1-1; 7 nucleotides match TRBD1. Per the germline V gene, CDR1 is SGHRS and CDR2 is YFSETQ. This CDR3 is 13 amino acids long. Unmatched junction bases numbered 5, after V lost 3 bases and J lost 6 bases. DNA of the CDR3: TGCGCCAGCAGCTCCACAGGGGAGGCTGAAGCTTTCTTT. This gives the protein CASSSTGEAEAFF.

The count of this clone is one. The V call is TRBV28, the J call TRBJ1-2, with D maybe TRBD1 (6 bases). Between the trimmed V and J ends, which lost 3 bases and 9 bases, there was a span of 8 bases. Germline CDR1 reads MDHEN; CDR2 reads SYDVKM. The CDR3 is 11 residues long. The CDR3: CASSLTGSYTF. The CDR3 DNA follows: TGTGCCAGCAGTTTGACAGGTAGCTACACCTTC.

The rearrangement uses TRBV27 and TRBJ2-7, with 9 bases aligning to TRBD2. Germline V gives CDR1 MNHEY, CDR2 SMNVEV (reference sequence). The CDR3 has 15 amino acids. The junction had 7 bases not matched to a gene; V was cut back by 6 bases and J by 1 base. The CDR3 DNA reads TGTGCCAGCAGCAAGCTAGCGGGACTTTCCTACGAGCAGTACTTC. Protein sequence: CASSKLAGLSYEQYF.

The chain combines TRBV6-1 with TRBJ2-2; tentatively, D is TRBD1 (6 bases). Trimming stripped 4 bases from V and 7 bases from J, with 13 bases between. The germline gives CDR1 MNHNS, CDR2 SASEGT. The CDR3 has 14 residues. The CDR3 sequence: CASSGGRGDGELFF. DNA for the CDR3: TGTGCCAGCAGTGGGGGCAGGGGTGACGGGGAGCTGTTTTTT.

The genes are TRBV9 and TRBJ2-5; 9 nucleotides match TRBD2. The CDR3 covers 16 residues. J was trimmed by 3 bases and V by 3 bases; bases with no gene match: 9. Germline assignment: CDR1 SGDLS and CDR2 YYNGEE. CDR3: CASSEAPLAGKETQYF. In nucleotides, the CDR3 is TGTGCCAGCAGCGAGGCCCCCCTAGCGGGAAAAGAGACCCAGTACTTC.

The rearrangement joins TRBV4-3 to TRBJ2-3; D unresolved. The ends were cut back, 1 base at V and 6 bases at J, with 5 bases in the middle. Germline V gene sequence: CDR1 LGHNA, CDR2 YSLEER. This CDR3 has 12 amino acids. The CDR3 DNA reads as TGCGCCAGCAGCCAAGTGCGGGATACGCAGTATTTT. It codes for CASSQVRDTQYF.

V and J are TRBV7-3 and TRBJ2-1; TRBD1 matches at 8 bases. The junction had 7 bases not matched to a gene; V was cut back by 0 bases and J by 3 bases. CDR3 length equals 17 residues. CDR1 and CDR2 from the germline V gene are SGHTA and FQGTGA. CDR3 amino acids: CASSLTIGQGVYNEQFF. Here the CDR3 DNA reads TGTGCCAGCAGCTTAACAATCGGACAGGGTGTCTACAATGAGCAGTTCTTC. Filled out from reference TRBV7-3 and TRBJ2-1, the complete variable domain reads GAGVSQTPSNKVTEKGKYVELRCDPISGHTALYWYRQSLGQGPEFLIYFQGTGAADDSGLPNDRFFAVRPEGSVSTLKIQRTERGDSAVYLCASSLTIGQGVYNEQFFGPGTRLTVL.

The V gene is TRBV28, the J gene TRBJ2-7; D gene unclear. CDR1 MDHEN and CDR2 SYDVKM come from the germline V gene. Trimming left V 6 bases short and J 6 bases short, with 15 bases between. CDR3 length: 13 amino acids. The CDR3: CASRPIGEVEQYF. CDR3 bases: TGTGCCAGCAGGCCTATCGGAGAAGTCGAGCAGTACTTC.